This TCR beta chain is from a study of T cells in Graves' hyperthyroidism and ophthalmopathy. Study overall: Blood was drawn when the patient was first diagnosed and still untreated. Overall study findings and caveats: Ophthalmopathy, which appeared later, was predicted by the model a median approximately 6.7 months before onset.

This clonotype was detected ten times or more. The antigen is unknown. V was clipped by 0 bases and J by 5 bases; unmatched bases: 6. This CDR3 comprises 15 residues. Clinical symptoms, serum thyroxine and TRAb, thyroid ultrasound and orbital computed tomography were used for the diagnoses. Amplified TCR beta CDR3 regions came from RNA transcripts. Researchers ran a first-round RT-PCR on the TCR CDR3 using the HTBI primer set. MiXCR, applied by TCRdb to the multiplex PCR reads, yields one record per CDR3 protein. The repertoire has around 250,000 distinct CDR3 sequences, approximately 15% of them found once; the top ten carry about an eighth.

This chain uses TRBV12-3 or TRBV12-4 with TRBJ2-7; TRBD2 matches 8 bases. The TCR was taken from a woman between 40 and 50 years old with Graves' hyperthyroidism that later progressed to Graves' ophthalmopathy. The material sequenced was blood. The CDR3: CASSLAINSGNEQYF. The CDR3 nucleotides read TGTGCCAGCAGTTTAGCGATTAATAGCGGGAACGAGCAGTACTTC.